A selection of T cell receptor beta chains follows, all from one sample in a study of control samples from healthy donors and cancer patients. Here immunoSEQ multiplex PCR was the method, and the copy in TCRdb shows in-frame clones only, minus some. The sample includes about 230,000 clones, roughly four fifths of them seen just once. The sequencing sample was made of PBMCs. These receptors all stem from a woman aged 55-69 years with lung cancer. CDR3s include the opening cysteine and the closing phenylalanine or tryptophan. The D gene is left open where the match is weak. Rows give clone size only sometimes, using once, few, many, or a class for an expanded clone.

d_call	j_call	v_call	clone_size	cdr3_aa	cdr3_nt
TRBD2	TRBJ2-1	TRBV5-1	few	CASSLVSSGTSGRDPNEQFF	TGCGCCAGCAGCTTGGTATCGTCGGGGACTAGCGGGAGAGACCCCAATGAGCAGTTCTTC
TRBD1	TRBJ1-2	TRBV7-2	NA	CASSFRGDRGRRAGYTF	TGTGCCAGCAGCTTTCGAGGGGACAGGGGGCGTCGTGCTGGCTACACCTTC
NA	TRBJ1-5	TRBV2	NA	CASKTGRSNQPQHF	TGTGCCAGCAAAACAGGGCGTAGCAATCAGCCCCAGCATTTT
NA	TRBJ2-5	TRBV5-1	NA	CASSYPRDSGQETQYF	TGCGCCAGCTCCTATCCCCGGGACTCCGGCCAAGAGACCCAGTACTTC
NA	TRBJ2-7	TRBV28	NA	CTSSSPRQGGYEQYF	TGTACCAGCAGTTCCCCCCGGCAGGGTGGGTACGAGCAGTACTTC
TRBD1	TRBJ2-5	TRBV9	NA	CASSATGFGETQYF	TGTGCCAGCAGCGCGACAGGGTTTGGGGAGACCCAGTACTTC
NA	TRBJ1-4	TRBV6-1	NA	CASSEAGGIGKLFF	TGTGCCAGCAGTGAAGCCGGAGGGATCGGAAAACTGTTTTTT
NA	TRBJ2-1	TRBV6-4	NA	CASSDSGAYNEQFF	TGTGCCAGCAGTGACTCCGGAGCCTACAATGAGCAGTTCTTC
NA	TRBJ2-7	TRBV28	NA	CATLARTTYEQYF	TGTGCCACCCTCGCCCGTACTACCTACGAGCAGTACTTC
NA	TRBJ2-5	TRBV19	NA	CARAASQGTQYF	TGTGCCAGGGCCGCCTCTCAAGGGACCCAGTACTTC
TRBD1	TRBJ2-2	TRBV4-1	NA	CASSRSGTGNTGELFF	TGCGCCAGCAGCCGCTCCGGGACAGGGAACACCGGGGAGCTGTTTTTT
TRBD2	TRBJ2-1	TRBV7-3	NA	CASSPVSGGTYNEQFF	TGTGCCAGCAGCCCGGTTTCGGGGGGGACCTACAATGAGCAGTTCTTC
TRBD1	TRBJ1-1	TRBV10-3	NA	CAISTRDRESTEAFF	TGTGCCATCAGTACCCGGGACAGGGAGTCCACTGAAGCTTTCTTT
NA	TRBJ1-4	TRBV4-2	NA	CASSQEESATNEKLFF	TGTGCCAGCAGCCAAGAGGAGTCGGCAACTAATGAAAAACTGTTTTTT
TRBD2	TRBJ2-5	TRBV6-5	NA	CASSTGGRETQYF	TGTGCCAGCAGTACGGGGGGTAGGGAGACCCAGTACTTC
TRBD1	TRBJ2-1	TRBV9	NA	CASSAAGQGDEQFF	TGTGCCAGCAGCGCCGCGGGACAGGGGGATGAGCAGTTCTTC
NA	TRBJ2-3	TRBV12-3/TRBV12-4	NA	CASSPGVTDTQYF	TGTGCCAGCAGTCCGGGAGTCACAGATACGCAGTATTTT
NA	TRBJ1-5	TRBV5-1	NA	CASSLDGAGAQPQHF	TGCGCCAGCAGCTTGGATGGGGCAGGGGCTCAGCCCCAGCATTTT
NA	TRBJ1-2	TRBV28	NA	CASSPDRNYGYTF	TGTGCCAGCAGTCCGGACAGAAACTATGGCTACACCTTC
TRBD2	TRBJ2-7	TRBV10-1	NA	CASSRNLGAGGPGEQYF	TGCGCCAGCAGTCGAAATTTAGGAGCGGGAGGGCCCGGCGAGCAGTACTTC
NA	TRBJ1-2	TRBV28	NA	CASSPRGAGVYGYTF	TGTGCCAGCAGTCCTCGAGGAGCGGGGGTCTATGGCTACACCTTC
NA	TRBJ2-6	TRBV2	once	CASRGSSGANVLTF	TGTGCCAGCAGGGGGAGTTCTGGGGCCAACGTCCTGACTTTC
NA	TRBJ1-5	TRBV28	NA	CATYRVRQPQHF	TGTGCCACATACAGGGTGCGTCAGCCCCAGCATTTT
TRBD1	TRBJ1-2	TRBV24-1	NA	CATSDATGDYGYTF	TGTGCCACCAGTGACGCGACAGGGGACTATGGCTACACCTTC
TRBD1	TRBJ2-4	TRBV5-8	NA	CASSLEGQGAFIQYF	TGTGCCAGCAGCTTGGAAGGACAGGGGGCATTCATTCAGTACTTC
TRBD1	TRBJ1-1	TRBV18	NA	CASSFTGGYTEAFF	TGTGCCAGCTCTTTCACAGGGGGCTACACTGAAGCTTTCTTT
TRBD1	TRBJ1-2	TRBV7-8	few	CASTPQGVGGYTF	TGTGCCAGCACCCCGCAGGGGGTCGGTGGCTACACCTTC
TRBD1	TRBJ1-2	TRBV5-4	few	CASSPPGTENYGYTF	TGTGCCAGCAGCCCCCCTGGGACAGAGAACTATGGCTACACCTTC
NA	TRBJ1-1	TRBV27	few	CASSLSEPPNTEAFF	TGTGCCAGCAGTTTATCTGAGCCACCTAACACTGAAGCTTTCTTT
NA	TRBJ2-1	TRBV6-6	NA	CASSLAAPSYNEQFF	TGTGCCAGCAGTTTAGCGGCACCCTCCTACAATGAGCAGTTCTTC
NA	TRBJ2-7	TRBV5-1	NA	CASSPRVLYEQYF	TGCGCCAGCAGCCCGCGGGTCCTCTACGAGCAGTACTTC
TRBD1	TRBJ2-1	TRBV25-1	NA	CASSSGQVNEQFF	TGTGCCAGCAGTTCCGGACAGGTCAATGAGCAGTTCTTC
NA	TRBJ2-3	TRBV18	NA	CASSPGFGGRGTDTQYF	TGTGCCAGCTCACCGGGTTTCGGGGGGCGCGGCACAGATACGCAGTATTTT
TRBD1	TRBJ1-1	TRBV7-9	NA	CASSTWTGGRTEAFF	TGTGCCAGCAGCACGTGGACAGGGGGAAGGACTGAAGCTTTCTTT
NA	TRBJ1-2	TRBV5-1	once	CASSLAGSDHGYTF	TGCGCCAGCAGCCTGGCGGGATCGGACCATGGCTACACCTTC
NA	TRBJ1-4	TRBV5-4	NA	CASRDSVNEKLFF	TGTGCCAGCAGAGACAGCGTAAATGAAAAACTGTTTTTT
TRBD2	TRBJ2-2	TRBV5-4	NA	CASSKPSGRGPGELFF	TGTGCCAGCAGCAAGCCTAGCGGGAGGGGTCCCGGGGAGCTGTTTTTT
TRBD1	TRBJ1-1	TRBV5-5	NA	CASSSALTGLEGEAFF	TGTGCCAGCAGCTCCGCCCTGACAGGGTTAGAAGGTGAAGCTTTCTTT
TRBD1	TRBJ2-1	TRBV19	once	CASSTLEGAGNEQFF	TGTGCCAGTAGTACCCTAGAGGGGGCAGGTAATGAGCAGTTCTTC
NA	TRBJ1-4	TRBV9	NA	CASSPIATNEKLFF	TGTGCCAGCAGCCCGATAGCCACTAATGAAAAACTGTTTTTT
NA	TRBJ1-2	TRBV5-5	NA	CASTRDGNYGYTF	TGTGCCAGCACCCGGGACGGAAACTATGGCTACACCTTC